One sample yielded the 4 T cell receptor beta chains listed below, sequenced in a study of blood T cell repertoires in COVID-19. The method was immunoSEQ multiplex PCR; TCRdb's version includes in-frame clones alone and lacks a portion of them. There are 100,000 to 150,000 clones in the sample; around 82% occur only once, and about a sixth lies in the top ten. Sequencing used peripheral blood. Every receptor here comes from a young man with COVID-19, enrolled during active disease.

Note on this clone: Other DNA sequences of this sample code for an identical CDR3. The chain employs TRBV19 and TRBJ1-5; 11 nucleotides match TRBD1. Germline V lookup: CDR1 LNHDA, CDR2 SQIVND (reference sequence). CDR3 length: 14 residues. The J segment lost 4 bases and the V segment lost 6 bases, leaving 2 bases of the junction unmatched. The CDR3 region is CASRGTGGNQPQHF. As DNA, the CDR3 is TGTGCCAGTAGAGGGACAGGGGGGAATCAGCCCCAGCATTTT.

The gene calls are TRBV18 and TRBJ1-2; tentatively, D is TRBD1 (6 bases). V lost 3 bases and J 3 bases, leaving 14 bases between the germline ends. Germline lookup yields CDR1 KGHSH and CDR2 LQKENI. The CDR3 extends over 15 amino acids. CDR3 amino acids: CASSPLGGADYGYTF. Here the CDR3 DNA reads TGTGCCAGCTCACCTCTGGGGGGGGCCGACTATGGCTACACCTTC.

The CDR3 protein is CSVREEQGYEQYF. The CDR3 bases are TGCAGCGTTCGGGAGGAGCAGGGCTACGAGCAGTACTTC. The rearrangement uses TRBV29-1 and TRBJ2-7, with 7 bases that match TRBD2. In germline, CDR1 is SQVTM, CDR2 ANQGSEA. The CDR3 extends over 13 amino acids. J was trimmed by 3 bases and V by 5 bases; bases with no gene match: 7.

CDR3 coding DNA: TGTGCCACCCTGGGACTTAACACCGGGGAGCTGTTTTTT. This gives the protein CATLGLNTGELFF. The rearrangement joins TRBV2 to TRBJ2-2, with D possibly TRBD2 on 6 matching bases. The CDR3 is made up of 13 amino acids. Germline CDR1 SNHLY, CDR2 FYNNEI. The ends were cut back, 10 bases at V and 2 bases at J, with 11 bases in the middle.